These 32 T cell receptor beta chains originate from one sample sequenced in a study of cytomegalovirus exposure and HLA in healthy donors. The PCR was carried out with 60 Vbeta primers and 13 Jbeta primers. The repertoire was sequenced with immunoSEQ multiplex PCR; TCRdb's copy has only in-frame clones and lacks some. Here the sample spans roughly 180,000 clones, approximately 88% being singletons. Sequenced: PBMCs. Source of these receptors: a boy younger than 18 in good health and CMV-seronegative.

The rearrangement joins TRBV30 to TRBJ2-5; no reliable D call. The last part of the DNA fits TRBJ2-7 better; the J call may be wrong. Germline V gives CDR1 GTSNPN, CDR2 SVGIG (reference sequence). There are 12 residues in the CDR3. CDR3 nucleotide sequence: TGTGCCTGGAGTGTAGCCCCCTACGAGCAGTACTTC. It yields the protein CAWSVAPYEQYF.

The chain has TRBV28 and TRBJ2-3; 8 bases are a match to TRBD1. This CDR3 spans 14 amino acids. Germline CDR1 MDHEN, CDR2 SYDVKM. Losses at the gene ends were 7 bases for V and 5 bases for J; bases not matched to a gene: 8. The CDR3 coding sequence is TGTGCCAGCACAATGGACAGGGTAGTAGATACGCAGTATTTT. Residues: CASTMDRVVDTQYF.

V and J are TRBV27 and TRBJ1-5; 7 bases agree with TRBD1. The V and J ends lost 5 bases and 0 bases, in that order; junction bases with no gene match: 7. Germline assignment: CDR1 MNHEY and CDR2 SMNVEV (reference sequence). The CDR3 runs to 16 residues. The CDR3 spells CASSLGGQISNQPQHF. The DNA for the CDR3 is TGTGCCAGCAGTCTTGGGGGACAGATTAGCAATCAGCCCCAGCATTTT.

The CDR3 reads CASSRLAPDTQYF. The CDR3 DNA follows: TGTGCCAGCAGCCGACTAGCCCCAGATACGCAGTATTTT. The J gene is TRBJ2-3, the V gene TRBV7-2, with TRBD2 matching 7 bases. Unmatched junction bases numbered 3, after V lost 5 bases and J lost 4 bases. This CDR3 region has 13 residues. Germline V gene lookup returns CDR1 SGHTA and CDR2 FQGNSA.

J is TRBJ1-2 and V is TRBV11-2; D might be TRBD1 (6 bases). V dropped 5 bases and J dropped 6 bases, with 16 bases sitting between them. Per germline, CDR1 SGHAT and CDR2 FQNNGV. The CDR3 totals 14 residues. CDR3 DNA sequence: TGTGCCAGCAGCCCCCGAAACAGGGATGATGGCTACACCTTC. Translating gives CASSPRNRDDGYTF.

V gene TRBV9 combines with J gene TRBJ1-3; maybe TRBD1 (5 bases). The CDR3 extends over 16 amino acids. V was clipped by 3 bases and J by 0 bases, with 13 bases between them. Germline V gene lookup returns CDR1 SGDLS and CDR2 YYNGEE. Here the CDR3 reads CASSDTHRRSGNTIYF. CDR3 DNA: TGTGCCAGCAGCGATACCCACAGGCGCTCTGGAAACACCATATATTTT. Full variable domain (missing parts from reference TRBV9 and TRBJ1-3): DSGVTQTPKHLITATGQRVTLRCSPRSGDLSVYWYQQSLDQGLQFLIQYYNGEERAKGNILERFSAQQFPDLHSELNLSSLELGDSALYFCASSDTHRRSGNTIYFGEGSWLTVV.

This clone was seen just once. The V gene is TRBV4-3, the J gene TRBJ2-1; 9 bases are shared with TRBD1. The CDR3 is 16 amino acids. V lost 3 bases and J lost 7; bases outside the gene matches: 10. In germline, CDR1 is LGHNA, CDR2 YSLEER. CDR3: CASSHLTPGQGNEQFF. The CDR3 DNA reads TGCGCCAGCAGCCATCTAACACCGGGACAGGGAAATGAGCAGTTCTTC.

This clone was recorded only once. The junction shows a germline mismatch at one end, possibly a read error. The J gene is TRBJ2-5, the V gene TRBV7-7; TRBD1 agrees at 7 bases. The DNA matches TRBJ2-7 better at its end, which makes the J call doubtful. Germline CDR1 and CDR2: SSHAT and FNYEAQ (reference sequence). This CDR3 region has 13 residues. The CDR3 DNA reads as TGTGCTAGCAGCCAACAGGGGTCCTACGAGCAGTACTTC. Translated: CASSQQGSYEQYF.

The V and J genes are TRBV11-1 and TRBJ1-1; D remains unclear. V dropped 1 base and J dropped 5 bases, with 14 bases sitting between them. Per the germline V gene, CDR1 is SGHAT and CDR2 is FQDESV (reference sequence). The CDR3 runs to 15 residues. Here the CDR3 DNA reads TGTGCCAGCAGCTTAGTTCGCAACAGCAGAACTGAAGCTTTCTTT. It translates to CASSLVRNSRTEAFF. Full variable domain (rest looked up from reference TRBV11-1 and TRBJ1-1): EAEVAQSPRYKITEKSQAVAFWCDPISGHATLYWYRQILGQGPELLVQFQDESVVDDSQLPKDRFSAERLKGVDSTLKIQPAELGDSAMYLCASSLVRNSRTEAFFGQGTRLTVV.

The rearrangement uses TRBV9 and TRBJ2-5, with 8 bases matching TRBD1. The CDR3 spans 16 residues. V gave up 3 bases and J gave up 0 bases; unmatched junction bases: 7. Germline V gene data show CDR1 as SGDLS and CDR2 as YYNGEE. CDR3 in DNA: TGTGCCAGCAGCGCCCCCGGGACAGGACACCAAGAGACCCAGTACTTC. This codes for CASSAPGTGHQETQYF. The full variable domain, completed using reference TRBV9 and TRBJ2-5, is DSGVTQTPKHLITATGQRVTLRCSPRSGDLSVYWYQQSLDQGLQFLIQYYNGEERAKGNILERFSAQQFPDLHSELNLSSLELGDSALYFCASSAPGTGHQETQYFGPGTRLLVL.

The rearrangement joins TRBV30 to TRBJ2-5, with 14 bases fitting TRBD2. Trimming at V came to 0 bases and at J to 4 bases, leaving 13 bases not matched to a gene. Germline CDR1 is GTSNPN and CDR2 is SVGIG (reference sequence). This CDR3 has 19 residues. Written as DNA, the CDR3 is TGTGCCTGGAGTGTACGGTCCGGACTAGCGGGAGGTAGGGGAGAGACCCAGTACTTC. Translated, it gives CAWSVRSGLAGGRGETQYF.

The V call is TRBV27, the J call TRBJ2-7, with 12 bases matching TRBD2. The CDR3 sequence is 17 residues long. V trimming: 0 bases; J trimming: 7 bases; junction bases outside the gene matches: 10. Germline V gives CDR1 MNHEY, CDR2 SMNVEV (reference sequence). For the CDR3, the DNA is TGTGCCAGCAGTTTATCCCTAGCGGGAGGGCCCTCGCGGGAGCAGTACTTC. Translated, it gives CASSLSLAGGPSREQYF.

This clone showed up just a few times. DNA of the CDR3: TGTGCCAGCAGCAAGACGGGTGAAGCTTTCTTT. This codes for CASSKTGEAFF. V gene TRBV21-1 combines with J gene TRBJ1-1. TRBV21-1 is listed as a pseudogene. The CDR3 consists of 11 residues.

The CDR3 reads CAWSFSRTGSNEQYF. In DNA form, the CDR3 reads TGTGCCTGGAGTTTCTCTCGGACAGGTTCGAACGAGCAGTACTTC. The chain is built from TRBV30 and TRBJ2-7, with 7 bases aligning to TRBD1. Germline CDR1 reads GTSNPN; CDR2 reads SVGIG (reference sequence). The CDR3 sequence is 15 residues long. V was pared by 2 bases and J by 5 bases, with 12 bases of the junction left unmatched.

The V gene is TRBV25-1, the J gene TRBJ1-2; D not resolved. Germline V gives CDR1 MGHDK, CDR2 SYGVNS. This CDR3 has 14 amino acids. V lost 5 bases, J lost 7 bases, and 17 bases lay in between. CDR3 DNA sequence: TGTGCCAGCAGTTCCTCAAGAGAGCCGGGTGGCTACACCTTC. Encoded protein: CASSSSREPGGYTF.

This chain connects TRBV7-6 to TRBJ1-1; TRBD1 matches 7 bases. Germline CDR1 SGHVS, CDR2 FNYEAQ. This CDR3 region has 17 residues. With 1 base clipped from V and 0 bases from J, the junction kept 8 bases outside the gene matches. The CDR3 DNA reads TGTGCCAGCAGCTTAGTCGGGACAGACTACATGAACACTGAAGCTTTCTTT. It codes for CASSLVGTDYMNTEAFF.

The chain couples TRBV5-4 to TRBJ1-2; D is undetermined. Germline lookup yields CDR1 SGHNT and CDR2 YYREEE (reference sequence). V gave up 0 bases and J gave up 11 bases, with 17 bases separating them. The CDR3 contains 14 residues. Written as DNA, the CDR3 is TGTGCCAGCAGCTTGGAGATTCGGGGAAAGGGATACACCTTC. Protein sequence: CASSLEIRGKGYTF.

This clone was counted a single time. This chain links TRBV28 with TRBJ1-6; D not certain. Trimming pared 3 bases from V and 9 bases from J, leaving 6 bases between. Looked up from germline, CDR1 is MDHEN and CDR2 is SYDVKM. The CDR3 extends over 12 amino acids. CDR3 coding DNA: TGTGCCAGCAGTTTGGTCGGTTCACCCCTCCACTTT. Translation: CASSLVGSPLHF. The whole variable domain, filled in from reference TRBV28 and TRBJ1-6, reads DVKVTQSSRYLVKRTGEKVFLECVQDMDHENMFWYRQDPGLGLRLIYFSYDVKMKEKGDIPEGYSVSREKKERFSLILESASTNQTSMYLCASSLVGSPLHFGNGTRLTVT.

V usage is TRBV5-6 and J usage is TRBJ2-1; perhaps TRBD2 as D (6 bases). V lost 7 bases, J lost 6 bases, and 17 bases lay in between. The CDR3 spans 14 residues. Looked up from germline, CDR1 is SGHDT and CDR2 is YYEEEE. The CDR3 DNA reads as TGTGCCAGCGGCGGCGGGATCCGAACCAATGAGCAGTTCTTC. It codes for CASGGGIRTNEQFF.

The rearrangement joins TRBV5-4 to TRBJ1-1; tentatively, D is TRBD1 (5 bases). V was shortened by 4 bases and J by 3 bases, with 13 bases between the two germline ends. This CDR3 contains 14 residues. Looked up from germline, CDR1 is SGHNT and CDR2 is YYREEE (reference sequence). The CDR3 is CASSPGGVHTEAFF. CDR3 in DNA: TGTGCCAGCAGCCCCGGAGGGGTTCACACTGAAGCTTTCTTT.

The rearrangement joins TRBV19 to TRBJ2-7; D is possibly TRBD2 (6 bases). With 4 bases removed from V and 4 bases from J, the gap between germline ends came to 8 bases. The CDR3 runs to 12 residues. CDR1 is LNHDA, CDR2 SQIVND, per germline (reference sequence). CDR3 loop: CASSTGTYEQYF. CDR3 in DNA: TGTGCCAGTAGTACCGGGACTTACGAGCAGTACTTC.

The chain couples TRBV9 to TRBJ2-5; D is possibly TRBD2 (6 bases). V was cut by 4 bases and J by 5 bases, with 9 bases left in between. This CDR3 has 12 residues. The germline V gene has CDR1 SGDLS and CDR2 YYNGEE. In nucleotides, the CDR3 is TGTGCCAGCAGCCCCCGGGGGGAGACCCAGTACTTC. This encodes CASSPRGETQYF.

The genes are TRBV7-3 and TRBJ2-3, with D maybe TRBD1 (6 bases). V was clipped by 3 bases and J by 8 bases, with 18 bases between them. CDR3 size: 15 residues. The germline CDR1 and CDR2 sequences are SGHTA and FQGTGA. In DNA form, the CDR3 reads TGTGCCAGCAGCTTCGTAGGGGGATCGGTTGGTACGCAGTATTTT. This encodes CASSFVGGSVGTQYF.

This chain uses TRBV10-1 with TRBJ1-1, with D possibly being TRBD1 (5 bases). Germline values: CDR1 WNHNN, CDR2 SYGVQD (reference sequence). Deletions cut 2 bases from V and 6 bases from J, with 10 bases between. The CDR3 is 13 residues long. Here the CDR3 reads CASSEQGNAEAFF. DNA of the CDR3: TGCGCCAGCAGTGAGCAGGGTAACGCTGAAGCTTTCTTT.

V is TRBV2 and J is TRBJ1-6; a weak D match, TRBD1 (5 bases). The CDR3 consists of 15 residues. V shed 3 bases and J shed 10 bases, with 16 bases lying between them. Germline V gene data show CDR1 as SNHLY and CDR2 as FYNNEI. CDR3: CASSEGRGTLSPLHF. CDR3 coding DNA: TGTGCCAGCAGTGAGGGCCGGGGGACCCTATCACCCCTCCACTTT.

The CDR3 reads CASSFYIAGVHNEQFF. The DNA for the CDR3 is TGTGCCAGCAGTTTTTATATAGCGGGAGTTCACAATGAGCAGTTCTTC. V is TRBV28 and J is TRBJ2-1; 9 bases fit TRBD2. Germline CDR1 MDHEN, CDR2 SYDVKM. This CDR3 has 16 residues. The ends lost 3 bases at V and 5 bases at J; junction bases unmatched: 8.

This chain connects TRBV6-5 to TRBJ2-1, with D perhaps TRBD1 (5 bases). The CDR3 is 14 residues long. The V gene's germline CDR1 is MNHEY and CDR2 SVGAGI. The germline V and J ends were trimmed by 2 bases and 5 bases, with 10 bases remaining between them. The DNA of the CDR3 is TGTGCCAGCAGTTACCAGGACAATGACAATGAGCAGTTCTTC. It codes for CASSYQDNDNEQFF.

V usage is TRBV5-4 and J usage is TRBJ2-7, with D possibly TRBD2 on 5 matching bases. V lost 1 base to trimming and J lost 0 bases, with 5 bases between them. From germline, CDR1 is SGHNT and CDR2 YYREEE (reference sequence). The CDR3 extends over 13 amino acids. Written as DNA, the CDR3 is TGTGCCAGCAGCTTGCGGGGCTCCTACGAGCAGTACTTC. As protein: CASSLRGSYEQYF.

The chain combines TRBV30 with TRBJ1-2; 8 bases are a match to TRBD1. With V trimmed by 3 bases and J by 0 bases, 9 bases remained unmatched. The CDR3 contains 16 residues. CDR1 is GTSNPN, CDR2 SVGIG, per germline (reference sequence). DNA for the CDR3: TGTGCCTGGAGCCGCGACAGGGGCGAGGCTAACTATGGCTACACCTTC. Translating it yields CAWSRDRGEANYGYTF.

The chain joins TRBV4-3 to TRBJ1-1; tentatively, D is TRBD1 (5 bases). CDR3 length: 14 residues. CDR1 LGHNA and CDR2 YSLEER come from the germline V gene. Trimming removed 4 bases at V and 0 bases at J, with 9 bases between. The chain's CDR3 is CASSPDSMNTEAFF. The CDR3 bases are TGCGCCAGCAGCCCCGACAGCATGAACACTGAAGCTTTCTTT.

The V gene is TRBV29-1, the J gene TRBJ1-1; 10 positions agree with TRBD1. The trim removed 2 bases at V and 4 bases at J, leaving 4 bases unmatched. The length of the CDR3 is 14 residues. CDR1 and CDR2 from the germline V gene are SQVTM and ANQGSEA. The CDR3 here is CSVERGTGATEAFF. The CDR3 nucleotides are TGCAGCGTTGAAAGGGGGACAGGGGCCACTGAAGCTTTCTTT.

The chain is built from TRBV29-1 and TRBJ2-7; a possible D gene is TRBD2 (6 bases). The V gene's germline CDR1 is SQVTM and CDR2 ANQGSEA. V lost 7 bases to trimming and J lost 5 bases, with 15 bases between them. This CDR3 spans 12 amino acids. The DNA of the CDR3 is TGCAGCGCTGGCCGGGACTTTGACGAGCAGTACTTC. This codes for CSAGRDFDEQYF.